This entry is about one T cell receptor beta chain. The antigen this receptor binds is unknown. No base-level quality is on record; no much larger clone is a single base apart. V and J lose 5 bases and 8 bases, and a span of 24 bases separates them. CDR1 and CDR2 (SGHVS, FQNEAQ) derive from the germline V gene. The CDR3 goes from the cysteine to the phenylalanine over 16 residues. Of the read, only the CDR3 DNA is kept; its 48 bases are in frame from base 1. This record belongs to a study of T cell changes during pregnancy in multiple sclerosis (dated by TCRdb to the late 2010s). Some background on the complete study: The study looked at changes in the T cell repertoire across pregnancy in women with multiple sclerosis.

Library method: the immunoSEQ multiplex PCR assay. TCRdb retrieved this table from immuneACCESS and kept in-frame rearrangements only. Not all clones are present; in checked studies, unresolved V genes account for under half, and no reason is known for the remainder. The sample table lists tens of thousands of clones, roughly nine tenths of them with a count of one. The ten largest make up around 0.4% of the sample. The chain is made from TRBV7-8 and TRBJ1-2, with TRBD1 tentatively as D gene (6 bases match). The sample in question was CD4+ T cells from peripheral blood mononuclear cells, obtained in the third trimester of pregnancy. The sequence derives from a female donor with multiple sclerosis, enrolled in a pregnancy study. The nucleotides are TGTGCCAGCAGCCCCCGGAGGGGGGGAAGGTCGGAAGGCTACACCTTC. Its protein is CASSPRRGGRSEGYTF.